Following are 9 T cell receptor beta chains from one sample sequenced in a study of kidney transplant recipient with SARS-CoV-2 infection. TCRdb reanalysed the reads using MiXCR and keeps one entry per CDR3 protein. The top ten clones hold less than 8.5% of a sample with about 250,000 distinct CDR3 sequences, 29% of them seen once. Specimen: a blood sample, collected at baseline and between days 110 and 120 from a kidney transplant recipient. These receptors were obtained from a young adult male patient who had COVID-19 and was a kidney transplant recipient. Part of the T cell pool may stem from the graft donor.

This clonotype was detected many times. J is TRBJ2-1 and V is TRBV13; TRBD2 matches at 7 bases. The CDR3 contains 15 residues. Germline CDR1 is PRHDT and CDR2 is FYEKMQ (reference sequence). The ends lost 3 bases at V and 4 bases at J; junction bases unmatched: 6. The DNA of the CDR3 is TGTGCCAGCAGCTTTAGCGGGCCTGCATACAATGAGCAGTTCTTC. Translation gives CASSFSGPAYNEQFF. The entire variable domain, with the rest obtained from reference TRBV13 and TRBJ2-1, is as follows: AAGVIQSPRHLIKEKRETATLKCYPIPRHDTVYWYQQGPGQDPQFLISFYEKMQSDKGSIPDRFSAQQFSDYHSELNMSSLELGDSALYFCASSFSGPAYNEQFFGPGTRLTVL.

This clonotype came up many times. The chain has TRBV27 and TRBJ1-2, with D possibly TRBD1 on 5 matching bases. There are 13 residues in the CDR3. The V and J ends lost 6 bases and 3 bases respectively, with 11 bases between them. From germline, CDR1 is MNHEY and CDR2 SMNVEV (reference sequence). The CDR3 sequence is CASRTGPDYGYTF. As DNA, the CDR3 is TGTGCCAGCAGAACGGGGCCCGACTATGGCTACACCTTC.

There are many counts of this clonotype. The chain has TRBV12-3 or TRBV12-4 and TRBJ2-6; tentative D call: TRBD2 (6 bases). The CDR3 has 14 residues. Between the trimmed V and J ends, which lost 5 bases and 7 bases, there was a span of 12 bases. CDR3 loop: CASSPWAGANVLTF. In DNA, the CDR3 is TGTGCCAGCAGTCCTTGGGCGGGAGCCAACGTCCTGACTTTC.

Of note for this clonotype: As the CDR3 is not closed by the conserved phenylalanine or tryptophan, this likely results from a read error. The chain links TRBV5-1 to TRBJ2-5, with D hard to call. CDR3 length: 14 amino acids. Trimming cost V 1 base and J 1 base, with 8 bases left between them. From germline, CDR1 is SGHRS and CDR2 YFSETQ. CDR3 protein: CASSLPAPQETQYL. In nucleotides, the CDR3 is TGCGCCAGCAGCTTGCCAGCGCCCCAAGAGACCCAGTACTTA.

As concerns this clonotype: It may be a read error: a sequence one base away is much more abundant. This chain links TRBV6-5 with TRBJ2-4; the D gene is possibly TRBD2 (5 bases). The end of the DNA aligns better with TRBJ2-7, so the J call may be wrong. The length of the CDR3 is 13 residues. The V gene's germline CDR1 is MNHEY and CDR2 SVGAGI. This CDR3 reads CASSSYGECEQYF. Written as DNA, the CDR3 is TGTGCCAGCAGTTCGTACGGGGAGTGCGAGCAGTACTTC.

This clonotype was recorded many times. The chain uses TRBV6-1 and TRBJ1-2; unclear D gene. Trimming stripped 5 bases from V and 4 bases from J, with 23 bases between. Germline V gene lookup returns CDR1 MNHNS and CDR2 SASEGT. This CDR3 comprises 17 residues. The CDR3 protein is CASSIRISMRKTYGYTF. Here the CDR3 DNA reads TGTGCCAGCAGTATTCGAATCTCTATGCGAAAGACCTATGGCTACACCTTC.

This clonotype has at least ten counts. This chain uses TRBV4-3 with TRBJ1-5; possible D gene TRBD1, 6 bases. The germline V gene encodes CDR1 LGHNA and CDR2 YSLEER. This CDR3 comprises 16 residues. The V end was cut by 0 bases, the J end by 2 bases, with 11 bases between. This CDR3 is CASSQDGGLGNQPQHF. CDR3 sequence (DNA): TGCGCCAGCAGCCAAGACGGGGGGCTTGGCAATCAGCCCCAGCATTTT.

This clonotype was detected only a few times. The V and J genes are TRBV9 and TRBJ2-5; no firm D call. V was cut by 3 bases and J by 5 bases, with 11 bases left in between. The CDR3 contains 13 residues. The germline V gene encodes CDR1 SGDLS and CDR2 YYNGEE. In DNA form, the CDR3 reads TGTGCCAGCAGCGGCACCGGTGGGGAGACCCAGTACTTC. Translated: CASSGTGGETQYF.

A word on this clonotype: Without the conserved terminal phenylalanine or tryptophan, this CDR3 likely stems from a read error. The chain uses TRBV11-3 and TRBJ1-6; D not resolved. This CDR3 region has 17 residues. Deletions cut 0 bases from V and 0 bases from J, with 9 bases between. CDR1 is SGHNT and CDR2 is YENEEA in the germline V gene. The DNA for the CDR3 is TGTGCCAGCAGCTTAGAAGTGGGGAGCTCCTATAATTCACCCCTCCACCTT. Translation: CASSLEVGSSYNSPLHL.